This TCR beta chain was sequenced for a study of blood T cell repertoires in COVID-19 (TCRdb year 2020). Background for the entire study: Samples from collaborators originated in the United States, Italy and Spain and spanned both the acute and convalescent phases of COVID-19. The material from the prospective study consisted of cDNA or gDNA derived from T cells, B-cell-depleted T cells, or PBMCs. The dataset comprised deeply sampled blood TCRbeta repertoires from subjects exposed to, actively infected with, or recovered from COVID-19. A freely available public database, intended as a resource for researchers studying the immune response to SARS-CoV-2, is where the repertoires were released. Samples came from the ongoing ImmuneRACE study (first 160 participants) plus 1,254 subjects from 6 global collaborators. Sample metadata almost always included a de-identified subject ID, COVID-19 status, age in years and sex. HLA class I and class II types, where available, came from metadata supplied by the sample provider rather than from assay-based typing.

Beyond this particular receptor, the publication reports: The quantity of clinical and demographic metadata differed by source and by participant and was supplied without curation.

TCRbeta CDR3 regions were amplified from genomic DNA using the immunoSEQ Assay, a bias-controlled multiplex PCR. The original methods were these. Within the assay, amplification of reference gene primers was used to estimate how many nucleated cells each sample contained. To quantify the absolute abundance of each unique TCRbeta CDR3 rearrangement, sequence reads were collapsed and filtered. Productive Simpson clonality was computed per sample as the square root of Simpson's diversity index over productive rearrangements. Here the immuneACCESS table is served through TCRdb, limited to in-frame sequences with V and J called. Missing clones are a known gap in these copies; in checked studies unresolved V genes cover under half, and the rest lacks a known reason. V and J calls and clone size are given by that table; D and trimming were obtained from the DNA. For this sample the table gives a few hundred thousand clones, of which approximately 85% were detected only once. In total, the top ten clones hold around 8% of the sample.

As for this clone: Its cognate antigen has yet to be identified. Within one base of it there is no much larger clone, and no base qualities were kept.

In Seattle, one collaborating source enrolled patients while the infection was active and tracked those patients longitudinally over the course of disease. The collaborating institutions used their own protocols to collect whole blood in K2EDTA tubes. Collaborator samples were shipped for TCRbeta analysis as frozen whole blood, isolated PBMCs, or DNA extracted from either sample type. The sequencing sample was made of peripheral blood. The receptor was isolated from a woman of 80 years or more with COVID-19, enrolled during active disease.

The DNA sequence is given as TGTGCCACCAGTGATTTTGGCGAAAAACTGTTTTTT. This encodes CATSDFGEKLFF. The receptor chain draws on TRBV24-1 and TRBJ1-4, with no confidently assigned D gene. CDR3 length: 12 amino acids, cysteine to phenylalanine. The entry retains the CDR3 DNA only, 36 bases that are in frame from base 1. CDR1 KGHDR and CDR2 SFDVKD were looked up in the germline V gene. A distance of 4 bases separates the germline ends of V and J, which lose 1 base and 8 bases respectively.